One sample yielded the 2 T cell receptor beta chains listed below, sequenced in a study of beta chain features in type 1 diabetes. Sequenced material consisted of expressed TCRB transcripts (all of the isolated RNA was reverse transcribed). Some clones are missing from TCRdb's copy, which holds only in-frame ones; the method was immunoSEQ multiplex PCR. The sample holds some 280,000 clones, roughly 13% seen once. Antigens of these TCRs are unknown. Study-level points and caveats: Researchers report that Type 1 diabetes patients had moderately but significantly shorter TCRB CDR3s across all four CD4+ subsets.

Material: naive CD4+ T cells from blood. The receptors stem from a man aged 30 to 39 with type 1 diabetes.

The gene calls are TRBV19 and TRBJ2-7; 9 nucleotides line up with TRBD2. The CDR3 spans 15 residues. CDR1 and CDR2 from the germline V gene are LNHDA and SQIVND (reference sequence). Trimming at V came to 6 bases and at J to 1 base, leaving 7 bases not matched to a gene. The CDR3 reads CASRTSLAGSYEQYF. CDR3 nucleotides: TGTGCCAGTAGAACTTCTCTAGCGGGGTCCTACGAGCAGTACTTC.

The chain is built from TRBV2 and TRBJ2-1; D gene ambiguous. Deletions cut 4 bases from V and 7 bases from J, with 11 bases between. The germline V gene has CDR1 SNHLY and CDR2 FYNNEI. The CDR3 has 13 amino acids. CDR3 residues: CASSGFESNEQFF. For the CDR3, the DNA is TGTGCCAGCAGTGGATTTGAGAGTAATGAGCAGTTCTTC.